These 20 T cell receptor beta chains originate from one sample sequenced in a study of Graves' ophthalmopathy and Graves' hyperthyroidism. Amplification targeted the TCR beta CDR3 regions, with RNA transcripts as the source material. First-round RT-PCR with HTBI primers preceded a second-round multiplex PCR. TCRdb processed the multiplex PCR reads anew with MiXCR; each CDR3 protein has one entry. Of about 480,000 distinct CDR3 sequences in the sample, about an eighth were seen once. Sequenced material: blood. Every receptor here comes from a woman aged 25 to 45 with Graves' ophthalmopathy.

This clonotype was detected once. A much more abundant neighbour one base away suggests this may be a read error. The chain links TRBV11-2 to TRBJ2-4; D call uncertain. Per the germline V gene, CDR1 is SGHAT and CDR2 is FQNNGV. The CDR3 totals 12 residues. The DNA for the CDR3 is TGTGCCAGCAGCCAGACCAAAAACATGCAGTACTTC. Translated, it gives CASSQTKNMQYF.

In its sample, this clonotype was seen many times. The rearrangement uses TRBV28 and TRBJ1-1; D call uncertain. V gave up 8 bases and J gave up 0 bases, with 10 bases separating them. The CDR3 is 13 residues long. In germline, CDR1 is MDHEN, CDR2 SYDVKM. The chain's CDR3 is CASHLKMNTEAFF. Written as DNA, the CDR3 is TGTGCCAGCCACCTCAAGATGAACACTGAAGCTTTCTTT.

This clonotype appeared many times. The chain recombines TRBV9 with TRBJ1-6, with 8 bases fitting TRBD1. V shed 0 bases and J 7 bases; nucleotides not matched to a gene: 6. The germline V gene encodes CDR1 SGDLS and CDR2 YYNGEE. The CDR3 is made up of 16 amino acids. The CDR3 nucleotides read TGTGCCAGCAGCGTAGCTCCTGGGGACAGGAATTCACCCCTCCACTTT. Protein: CASSVAPGDRNSPLHF.

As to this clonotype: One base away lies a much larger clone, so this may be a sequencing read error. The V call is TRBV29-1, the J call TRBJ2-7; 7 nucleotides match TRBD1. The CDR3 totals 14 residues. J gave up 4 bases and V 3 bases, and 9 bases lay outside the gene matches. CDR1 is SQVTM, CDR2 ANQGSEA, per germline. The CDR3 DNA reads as TGCAGCGTTGAGGGACAGTCTTCCACATACGAGCAGTACTTC. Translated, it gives CSVEGQSSTYEQYF.

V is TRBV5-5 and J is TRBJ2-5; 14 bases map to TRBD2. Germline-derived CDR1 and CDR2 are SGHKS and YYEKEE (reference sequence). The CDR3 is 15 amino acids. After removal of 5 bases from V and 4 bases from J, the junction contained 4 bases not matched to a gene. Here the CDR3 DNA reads TGTGCCAGCAGATCCGGGACTAGCGGGAGAGAGACCCAGTACTTC. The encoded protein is CASRSGTSGRETQYF.

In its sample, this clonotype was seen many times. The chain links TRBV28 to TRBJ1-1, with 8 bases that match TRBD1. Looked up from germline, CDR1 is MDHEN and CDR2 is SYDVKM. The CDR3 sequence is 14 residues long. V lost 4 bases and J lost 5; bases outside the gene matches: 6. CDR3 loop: CASSYGRQGTEAFF. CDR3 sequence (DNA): TGTGCCAGCAGTTACGGACGACAGGGGACTGAAGCTTTCTTT. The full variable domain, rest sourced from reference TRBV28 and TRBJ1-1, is DVKVTQSSRYLVKRTGEKVFLECVQDMDHENMFWYRQDPGLGLRLIYFSYDVKMKEKGDIPEGYSVSREKKERFSLILESASTNQTSMYLCASSYGRQGTEAFFGQGTRLTVV.

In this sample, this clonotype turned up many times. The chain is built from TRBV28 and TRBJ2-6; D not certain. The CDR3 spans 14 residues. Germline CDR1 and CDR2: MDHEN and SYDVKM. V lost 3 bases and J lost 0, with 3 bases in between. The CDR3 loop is CASSLLSGANVLTF. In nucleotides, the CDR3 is TGTGCCAGCAGTTTGCTCTCTGGGGCCAACGTCCTGACTTTC.

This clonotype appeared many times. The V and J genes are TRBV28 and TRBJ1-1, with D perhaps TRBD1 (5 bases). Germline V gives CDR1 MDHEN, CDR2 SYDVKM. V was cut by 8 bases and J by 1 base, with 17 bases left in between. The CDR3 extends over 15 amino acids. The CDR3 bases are TGTGCCAGCCTACATCGACAGACTCAGAACACTGAAGCTTTCTTT. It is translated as CASLHRQTQNTEAFF.

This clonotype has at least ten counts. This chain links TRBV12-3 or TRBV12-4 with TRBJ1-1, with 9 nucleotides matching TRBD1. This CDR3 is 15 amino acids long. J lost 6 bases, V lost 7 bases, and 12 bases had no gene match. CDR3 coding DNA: TGTGCCAGCAAAGACAGGGGGGGAAGTTATGCTGAAGCTTTCTTT. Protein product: CASKDRGGSYAEAFF.

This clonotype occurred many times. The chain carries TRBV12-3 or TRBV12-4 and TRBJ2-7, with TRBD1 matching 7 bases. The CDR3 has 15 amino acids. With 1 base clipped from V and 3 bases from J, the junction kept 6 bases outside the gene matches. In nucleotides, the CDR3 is TGTGCCAGCAGTTTAGGGGACAGATTTAACTACGAGCAGTACTTC. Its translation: CASSLGDRFNYEQYF.

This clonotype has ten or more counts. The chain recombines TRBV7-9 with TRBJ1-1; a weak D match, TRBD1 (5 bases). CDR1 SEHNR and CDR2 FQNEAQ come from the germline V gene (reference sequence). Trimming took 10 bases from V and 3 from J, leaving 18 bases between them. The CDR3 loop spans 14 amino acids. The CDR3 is CAIWGEGDDTEAFF. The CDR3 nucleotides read TGTGCCATATGGGGCGAAGGTGATGACACTGAAGCTTTCTTT.

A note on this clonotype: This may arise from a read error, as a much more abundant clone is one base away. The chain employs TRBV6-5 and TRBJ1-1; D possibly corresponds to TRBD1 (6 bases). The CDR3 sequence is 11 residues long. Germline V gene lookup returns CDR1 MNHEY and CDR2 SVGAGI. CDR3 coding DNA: TGTGCCAGCAGTTACAACAGGGAAGCTTGCTTT. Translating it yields CASSYNREACF.

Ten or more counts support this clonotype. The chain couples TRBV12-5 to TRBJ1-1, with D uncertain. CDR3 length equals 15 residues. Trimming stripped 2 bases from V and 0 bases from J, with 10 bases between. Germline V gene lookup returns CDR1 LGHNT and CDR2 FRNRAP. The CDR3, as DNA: TGTGCTAGTGGTTTGCACCGAGCCATGAACACTGAAGCTTTCTTT. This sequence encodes CASGLHRAMNTEAFF.

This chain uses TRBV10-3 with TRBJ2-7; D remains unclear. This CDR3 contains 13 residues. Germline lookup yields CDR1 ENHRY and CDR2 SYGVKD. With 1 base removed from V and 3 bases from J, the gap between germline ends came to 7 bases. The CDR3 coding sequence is TGTGCCATCAGTGAGTTGGCTAGCTACGAGCAGTACTTC. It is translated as CAISELASYEQYF.

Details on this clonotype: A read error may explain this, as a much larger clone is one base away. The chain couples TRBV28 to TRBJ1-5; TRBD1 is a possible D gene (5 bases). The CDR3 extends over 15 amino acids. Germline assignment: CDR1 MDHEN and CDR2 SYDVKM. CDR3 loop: CASTQGVYSDQPQHF. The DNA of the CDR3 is TGTGCCAGCACCCAAGGGGTGTATAGCGATCAGCCCCAGCATTTT.

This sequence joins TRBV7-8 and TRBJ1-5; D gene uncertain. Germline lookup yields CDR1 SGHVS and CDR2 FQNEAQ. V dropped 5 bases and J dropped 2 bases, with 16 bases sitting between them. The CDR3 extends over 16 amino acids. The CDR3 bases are TGTGCCAGCAGCCTTTCACGGTCCTCTCGCAATCAGCCCCAGCATTTT. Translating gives CASSLSRSSRNQPQHF.

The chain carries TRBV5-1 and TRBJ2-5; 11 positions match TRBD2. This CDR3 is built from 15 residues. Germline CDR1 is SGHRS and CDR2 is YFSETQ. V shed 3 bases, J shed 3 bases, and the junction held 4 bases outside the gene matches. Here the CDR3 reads CASSSVTSGEETQYF. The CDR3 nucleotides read TGCGCCAGCAGCTCGGTGACTAGCGGGGAAGAGACCCAGTACTTC.

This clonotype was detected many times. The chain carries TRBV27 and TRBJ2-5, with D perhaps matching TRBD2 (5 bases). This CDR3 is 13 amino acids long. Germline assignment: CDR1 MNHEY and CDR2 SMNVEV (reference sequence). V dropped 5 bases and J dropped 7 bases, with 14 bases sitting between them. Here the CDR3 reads CASSPRPRGTQYF. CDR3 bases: TGTGCCAGCAGTCCGCGGCCCCGGGGGACCCAGTACTTC.

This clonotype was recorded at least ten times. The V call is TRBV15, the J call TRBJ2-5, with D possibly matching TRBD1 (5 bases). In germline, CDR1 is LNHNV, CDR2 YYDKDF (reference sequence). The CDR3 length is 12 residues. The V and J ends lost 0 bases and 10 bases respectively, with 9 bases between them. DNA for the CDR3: TGTGCCACCAGCAGAGATAACCAGGGCCAGTACTTC. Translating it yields CATSRDNQGQYF. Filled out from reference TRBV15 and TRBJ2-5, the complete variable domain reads DAMVIQNPRYQVTQFGKPVTLSCSQTLNHNVMYWYQQKSSQAPKLLFHYYDKDFNNEADTPDNFQSRRPNTSFCFLDIRSPGLGDTAMYLCATSRDNQGQYFGPGTRLLVL.

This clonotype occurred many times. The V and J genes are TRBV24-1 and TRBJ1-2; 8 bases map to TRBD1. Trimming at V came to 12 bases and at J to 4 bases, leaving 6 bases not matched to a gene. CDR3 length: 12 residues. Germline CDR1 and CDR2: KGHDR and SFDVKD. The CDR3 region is CAPWDRSYGYTF. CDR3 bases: TGTGCCCCATGGGACAGGAGCTATGGCTACACCTTC.